Listed below are T cell receptor beta chains from one sample, sequenced in a study of blood T cell repertoires in COVID-19. Using immunoSEQ multiplex PCR, the repertoire was profiled, and TCRdb retains in-frame clones only, with some absent. The sample lists some 74,000 clones; roughly 83% were seen once. Sequencing was carried out using peripheral blood. These receptors all stem from a man aged 80 or over with acute or convalescent COVID-19. Both conserved end residues are part of each CDR3. D genes are given only for firm matches. Only some rows state a clone size, as once, few, many or a class for expanded clones.

.,.,TRBV4-3,TRBJ1-3,TGCGCCAGCAGCCAAGATCCCGCGAGCGGCTCTGGAAACACCATATATTTT,CASSQDPASGSGNTIYF
many,.,TRBV2,TRBJ2-6,TGTGCCAGCAGTGGGCGGCTAGGGGCCAACGTCCTGACTTTC,CASSGRLGANVLTF
.,TRBD2,TRBV7-9,TRBJ2-3,TGTGCCAGCAGCTTAGGACTAGCTAGCACAGATACGCAGTATTTT,CASSLGLASTDTQYF
.,.,TRBV5-1,TRBJ2-5,TGCGCCAGCAGCTCGACTATCCGGGTAGAGACCCAGTACTTC,CASSSTIRVETQYF
.,TRBD1,TRBV24-1,TRBJ2-3,TGTGCCACCAGTGATTGGACAGGGGGAGCAGATACGCAGTATTTT,CATSDWTGGADTQYF
.,.,TRBV9,TRBJ2-7,TGTGCCAGCAGCTCAGGACAGTATGCCTACGAGCAGTACTTC,CASSSGQYAYEQYF
.,.,TRBV19,TRBJ1-4,TGTGCCAGTAGGGCCCCTGCAACTAATGAAAAACTGTTTTTT,CASRAPATNEKLFF
.,TRBD1,TRBV6-5,TRBJ1-2,TGTGCCAGCAGGTTTACAGGGGTCTATGGCTACACCTTC,CASRFTGVYGYTF
.,TRBD1,TRBV18,TRBJ1-1,TGTGCCAGCTCATTCCGGGACAGGGGGCAACGAACTGAAGCTTTCTTT,CASSFRDRGQRTEAFF
.,TRBD2,TRBV7-3,TRBJ2-2,TGTGCCAGCAGCCCCCGACTAGCCACCGGGGAGCTGTTTTTT,CASSPRLATGELFF
few,.,TRBV18,TRBJ2-5,TGTGCCAGCTCACCGGAAGAGTGGGGCTCCCTCGAGACCCAGTACTTC,CASSPEEWGSLETQYF
.,.,TRBV5-4,TRBJ2-2,TGTGCCAGCAGCTTAACTAGAAACACCGGGGAGCTGTTTTTT,CASSLTRNTGELFF
.,.,TRBV24-1,TRBJ2-1,TGTGCCACCAGTGATTTTAAGGGAGGAAGGAGGAATGAGCAGTTCTTC,CATSDFKGGRRNEQFF
once,TRBD1,TRBV19,TRBJ1-5,TGTGCCAGTTTACAGGGGATAAATAGCAATCAGCCCCAGCATTTT,CASLQGINSNQPQHF
.,.,TRBV10-3,TRBJ2-1,TGTGCCATCATGGGAGACACCTACAATGAGCAGTTCTTC,CAIMGDTYNEQFF
.,TRBD1,TRBV19,TRBJ1-4,TGTGCCAGTAGTCGGGGACAGGGCACCGAAAAACTGTTTTTT,CASSRGQGTEKLFF
.,.,TRBV9,TRBJ1-2,TGTGCCAGCAGCGTAGGGGGGACGGACAGATCTAACTATGGCTACACCTTC,CASSVGGTDRSNYGYTF
.,.,TRBV6-5,TRBJ1-1,TGTGCCAGCAGTTGGAGGAACACTGAAGCTTTCTTT,CASSWRNTEAFF
.,TRBD2,TRBV7-2,TRBJ2-7,TGTGCCAGCAGCTTAGTTATAAGCGGGAACGGGTACGAGCAGTACTTC,CASSLVISGNGYEQYF
.,TRBD2,TRBV7-9,TRBJ2-1,TGTGCCAGCAGCTCGGCGGTACTAGCGGGTTACAATGAGCAGTTCTTC,CASSSAVLAGYNEQFF
.,TRBD1,TRBV3-1/TRBV3-2,TRBJ2-7,TGTGCCAGCAGCCAAGATCGGCCTGGGGACAGACACTCCTACGAGCAGTACTTC,CASSQDRPGDRHSYEQYF
.,TRBD1,TRBV28,TRBJ1-2,TGTGCCATCTCGGCCCTCATACAGGGGGCGGGGGGAGATGGCTACACCTTC,CAISALIQGAGGDGYTF
.,.,TRBV6-4,TRBJ2-3,TGTGCCAGCAGCCCCGGGAGAACAGATACGCAGTATTTT,CASSPGRTDTQYF